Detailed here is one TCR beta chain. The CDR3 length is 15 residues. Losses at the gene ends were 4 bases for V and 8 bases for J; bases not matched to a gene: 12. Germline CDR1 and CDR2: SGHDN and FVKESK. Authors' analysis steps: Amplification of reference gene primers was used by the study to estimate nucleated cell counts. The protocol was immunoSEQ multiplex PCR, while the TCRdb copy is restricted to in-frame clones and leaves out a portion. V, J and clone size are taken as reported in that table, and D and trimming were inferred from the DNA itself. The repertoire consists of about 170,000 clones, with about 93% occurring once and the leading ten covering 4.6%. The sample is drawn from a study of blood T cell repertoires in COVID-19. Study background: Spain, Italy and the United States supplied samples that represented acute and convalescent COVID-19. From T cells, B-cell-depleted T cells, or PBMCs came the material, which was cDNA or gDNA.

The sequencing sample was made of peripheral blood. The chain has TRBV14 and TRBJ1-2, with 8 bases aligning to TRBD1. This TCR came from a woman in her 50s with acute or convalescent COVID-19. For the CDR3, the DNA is TGTGCCAGCAGCCTTTCGGACAGGGAGATTAGAGGCTACACCTTC. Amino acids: CASSLSDREIRGYTF.